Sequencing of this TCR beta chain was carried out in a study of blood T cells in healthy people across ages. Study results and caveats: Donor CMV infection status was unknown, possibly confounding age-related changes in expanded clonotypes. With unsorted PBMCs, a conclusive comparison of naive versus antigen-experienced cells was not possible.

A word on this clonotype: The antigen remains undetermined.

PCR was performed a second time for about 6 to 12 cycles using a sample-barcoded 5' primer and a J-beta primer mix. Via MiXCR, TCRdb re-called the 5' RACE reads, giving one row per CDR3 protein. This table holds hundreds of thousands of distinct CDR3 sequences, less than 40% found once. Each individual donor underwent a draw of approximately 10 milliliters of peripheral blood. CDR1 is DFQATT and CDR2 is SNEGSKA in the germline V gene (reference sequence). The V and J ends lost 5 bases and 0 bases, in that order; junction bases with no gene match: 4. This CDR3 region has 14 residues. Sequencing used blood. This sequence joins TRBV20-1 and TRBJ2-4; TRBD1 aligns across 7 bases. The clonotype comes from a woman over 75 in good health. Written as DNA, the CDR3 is TGCAGTGCTCCGGGACAGCTAGCCAAAAACATTCAGTACTTC. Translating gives CSAPGQLAKNIQYF.